This T cell receptor beta chain comes out of a study of regulatory T cells in long-lasting Graves disease (dated by TCRdb to the early 2020s). About the study as a whole: In the newly diagnosed Graves' disease group, patients had been taking antithyroid drugs for less than 3 months. Persistent Graves' disease patients were compared with newly diagnosed Graves' disease patients by peripheral blood TCR sequencing and RNA sequencing. The study was registered as a clinical trial and conducted in China. A total of around 33 samples underwent TCR sequencing, from about 13 patients with persistent Graves' disease and some 20 patients with newly diagnosed Graves' disease. Study-wide conclusions, independent of this receptor: The study examined only peripheral blood because the primary lesion, thyroid tissue, could not be accessed. The authors noted that the small sample size was a limitation that may lower accuracy. More public clonotypes were shared among persistent patients (over 2,500) than among newly diagnosed patients (roughly 1,000). Compared with newly diagnosed patients, persistent Graves' disease patients had lower TCR Shannon entropy and fewer highly expanded clones, which suggests clonal expansion. TRBV28, TRBJ1-2 and TRBJ2-5 were preferentially used in persistent disease, while TRBV20-1 and TRBJ2-1 were favored in newly diagnosed disease. Sequencing and analysis were restricted to the TCR beta chain.

Preparation of the library involved multiplex PCR. The sequencer was an Illumina HiSeq 4000. To build TCR beta libraries, CDR3 regions were amplified by Arm-PCR using iRepertoire HTBI primers. Before sequencing, the PCR products went through gel purification. The original methods were these. Across samples, roughly 60 TRBV and 13 to 15 TRBJ segments were identified and used for gene usage analysis of CDR3 amino acid clonotypes. COPE and FqMerger were used to merge the filtered high-quality paired reads into contigs. BLAST was used to align contigs to IMGT TRBV, TRBD and TRBJ reference genes, and CDR3 was defined according to IMGT. Clonotypes above 0.1% frequency were classified as highly expanded clones. Shannon entropy was used to measure repertoire diversity, and the Gini coefficient was used to measure V-J evenness. A clonotype was considered public if more than one individual shared it. In-frame beta chains were kept once TCRdb had trimmed the public reads at Q25 with fastp and called clones with MiXCR. When rows share a CDR3 protein, they turn into one entry using the most common DNA and genes. None of the V and J calls come from the authors' own analysis; TCRdb made them. The sample contains hundreds of thousands of distinct CDR3 sequences, about 15% of them found a single time. Under 20% of the sample is taken by the ten largest.

The germline ends are 9 bases apart after V is trimmed by 7 bases and J by 0 bases. Based on the germline V gene, the CDR1 and CDR2 sequences are MDHEN and SYDVKM. The CDR3 runs 13 amino acids, cysteine and phenylalanine included. Kept here is only the CDR3 DNA, which spans 39 bases and is read in frame from base 1. This sample's time point label indicates: newly diagnosed GD, antithyroid drugs for less than 3 months. For both TCR sequencing and RNA sequencing, RNA was extracted from PBMCs in TRIzol. The diagnosis of Graves' disease followed American Thyroid Association guidelines. Patients for the study were recruited at an endocrinology department in Xi'an, China. From each patient, about 8.9 milliliters of peripheral blood was collected into an EDTA anticoagulant tube. PBMCs were isolated by Ficoll Paque Plus density gradient separation without further T cell sorting. RNA quality was checked with an Agilent 2100 Bioanalyzer and agarose gel, and concentration with a NanoDrop 2000.

This clonotype was detected many times. The target of this receptor is not known. Base qualities are not at hand, and no much larger clone is one base apart. This sample was shared with a second study, whose subject was T cells in Graves' hyperthyroidism and ophthalmopathy. The second study, in turn, reports: Stable Graves' hyperthyroidism was defined as no progression to ophthalmopathy during 18 months of follow-up. The hyperthyroidism patients were between 18 and 65 years old and newly diagnosed, with a disease duration of less than 2 months. The study excluded patients with uncontrolled infections, other autoimmune diseases, pregnancy or lactation. Diagnoses were based on clinical symptoms, serum thyroxine and TRAb, thyroid ultrasound and orbital computed tomography. The first round of RT-PCR for the TCR CDR3 was performed with the HTBI primer set and the Qiagen OneStep RT-PCR kit. Most expanded thyroid clonotypes (frequency above 0.001) were also detected in blood, suggesting blood repertoires may reflect thyroid immune responses. A 13 V-J signature model separated ophthalmopathy from stable hyperthyroidism, with around 88% sensitivity and roughly 84% specificity in cross-validation and 80%/75% in testing. During validation, the model predicted progression to ophthalmopathy a median of approximately 6 months ahead of onset, with approximately 71% sensitivity and less than 85% specificity. To identify distinguishing TCR V-J signatures, a discovery cohort of some 100 patients was used, comprising 43 with Graves' ophthalmopathy and 55 to 65 with stable Graves' hyperthyroidism. Prospective prediction of ophthalmopathy was tested in an independent validation cohort consisting of some 20 hyperthyroidism patients and around 16 patients who later progressed to ophthalmopathy. For training and testing, the 80 to 100 patients in the discovery cohort were randomly divided in a 7:3 ratio. In six Graves' hyperthyroidism patients, the study also compared T-cell repertoires from thyroid tissue with T-cell repertoires from blood. Once sampling was done, hyperthyroidism patients were given methimazole at a starting dose of 30 mg daily, whereas ophthalmopathy patients were given high-dose intravenous methylprednisolone. The libraries were constructed in a second round of multiplex PCR and then size-selected and purified. Libraries were sequenced paired-end with 100 bp reads on an Illumina HiSeq2000. SOAPnuke was used to process the raw data, removing reads that contained adapters or uncalled bases, had a mean Phred below 15, or lacked an exact match to the constant primer or identifier. High-quality paired reads were merged using COPE v1.2.5, and each unique nucleotide sequence was defined as a clonotype. MiTCR v1.1 was used to align the clonotypes against IMGT TRBV, TRBD and TRBJ reference segments. The analysis was restricted to V-J combinations with a frequency above 0.0001, which together covered roughly 99% of the repertoires. The TCS score was defined as the ratio of F50 (clonal expansion) to E x V (chaos), calculated using BLOSUM62-based TCRdist between CDR3 peptides within each V-J. Welch's t-statistics and random forest reduced just over 500 V-J features to 13, which were used in a naive Bayes classifier (R e1071). Sample size was not statistically predetermined, and blinding of investigators to group allocation was not performed. The paper reports TCR Vbeta CDR3 sequencing of fewer than 150 peripheral blood samples: some 41 ophthalmopathy, roughly 80 hyperthyroidism and about 17 progressor patients.

Sequenced material: peripheral blood mononuclear cells (PBMCs), taken at new diagnosis, from a patient treated with antithyroid drugs. The clonotype was recovered from a woman in her 30s with Graves disease. Donor details come from another sample of the same person, matched by shared clones. The rearrangement combines TRBV28 with TRBJ1-1, with the D gene not confidently named. The nucleotide sequence is TGTGCCAGCACCGATGCTATGAACACTGAAGCTTTCTTT. Translation gives CASTDAMNTEAFF.